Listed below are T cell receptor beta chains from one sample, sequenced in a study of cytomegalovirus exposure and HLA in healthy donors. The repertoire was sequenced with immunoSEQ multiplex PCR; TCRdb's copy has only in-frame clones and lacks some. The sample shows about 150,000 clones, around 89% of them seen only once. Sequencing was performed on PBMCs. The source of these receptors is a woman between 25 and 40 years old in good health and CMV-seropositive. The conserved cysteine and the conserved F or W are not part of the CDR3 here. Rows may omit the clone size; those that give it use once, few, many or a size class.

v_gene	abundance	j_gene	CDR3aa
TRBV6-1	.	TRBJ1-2	ASLVMTGVQAGYT
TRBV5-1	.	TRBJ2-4	ASSPRGGQNIQY
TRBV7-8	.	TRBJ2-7	ASSLGGQRGQY
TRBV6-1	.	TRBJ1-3	ASSESPWTGGSIY
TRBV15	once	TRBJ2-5	ATSSQGLAGIQETQY
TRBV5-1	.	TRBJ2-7	ASSLLRDTYEQY
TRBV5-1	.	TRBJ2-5	ASSPQGSVQQETQY
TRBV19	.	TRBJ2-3	ASSIGLADTQY
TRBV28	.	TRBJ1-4	ATNRQGAPTNEKLF
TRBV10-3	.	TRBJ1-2	AISESGTGGGYT